The 12 T cell receptor beta chains below all came from one sample that was sequenced in a study of OX40 agonist ivuxolimab in advanced cancers. Libraries were made using the immunoSEQ multiplex PCR assay. TCRdb limited this immuneACCESS table to in-frame rearrangements with V and J called. A share of clones is missing; checked studies link under half to unresolved V genes, and the rest is unexplained. Counted in this sample were around 66,000 clones; roughly 85% of them appeared once. The top ten constitute roughly 4% of the sample. Here the sequenced sample was CD4+ or CD8+ T cells sorted from blood, taken in a trial of the OX40 agonist ivuxolimab. These receptors were obtained from an adult with an advanced solid tumor such as melanoma, head and neck, liver or kidney cancer.

V is TRBV29-1 and J is TRBJ2-3; TRBD1 is a possible D gene (5 bases). Germline CDR1 reads SQVTM; CDR2 reads ANQGSEA. This CDR3 contains 13 residues. Trimming shortened V by 1 base and J by 4 bases, and 9 bases separated the two germline ends. As DNA, the CDR3 is TGCAGCGTTGAAGTTGGGGCGGCAGATACGCAGTATTTT. Translating gives CSVEVGAADTQYF.

V is TRBV7-7 and J is TRBJ2-3; 11 bases align to TRBD2. With 5 bases clipped from V and 0 bases from J, the junction kept 10 bases outside the gene matches. The CDR3 is 18 amino acids. Germline V gives CDR1 SSHAT, CDR2 FNYEAQ (reference sequence). Written as DNA, the CDR3 is TGTGCCAGCAGCCCAACTAGCGGGGGAGACGTTAGCACAGATACGCAGTATTTT. This sequence encodes CASSPTSGGDVSTDTQYF.

V gene TRBV5-6 combines with J gene TRBJ1-1; D is unresolved. With 2 bases removed from V and 1 base from J, the gap between germline ends came to 15 bases. Germline values: CDR1 SGHDT, CDR2 YYEEEE. There are 16 residues in the CDR3. CDR3 region: CASSFRSNDPNTEAFF. The CDR3 nucleotides are TGTGCCAGCAGCTTTCGGTCCAACGACCCGAACACTGAAGCTTTCTTT.

This clone was observed a single time. Here the CDR3 reads CASRSTGWIQPQHF. The CDR3 DNA reads TGTGCCAGCCGTTCGACAGGGTGGATTCAGCCCCAGCATTTT. This chain links TRBV27 with TRBJ1-5, with 7 bases identical to TRBD1. The CDR3 has 14 residues. The junction had 10 bases not matched to a gene; V was cut back by 8 bases and J by 6 bases. The V gene's germline CDR1 is MNHEY and CDR2 SMNVEV (reference sequence).

The V and J genes are TRBV27 and TRBJ2-2, with TRBD1 matching 10 bases. This CDR3 spans 15 amino acids. V lost 1 base and J lost 6; bases outside the gene matches: 2. Germline CDR1 and CDR2: MNHEY and SMNVEV (reference sequence). The CDR3 spells CASSLLGQGPGELFF. CDR3 nucleotide sequence: TGTGCCAGCAGTTTATTGGGACAGGGGCCCGGGGAGCTGTTTTTT.

The gene calls are TRBV5-1 and TRBJ1-6; unclear D gene. CDR3 length: 14 amino acids. The V end lost 0 bases, the J end lost 6 bases, and 7 bases lay between the germline ends. Germline V gives CDR1 SGHRS, CDR2 YFSETQ. In DNA, the CDR3 is TGCGCCAGCAGCTTGGGGCAGTTTAATTCACCCCTCCACTTT. The encoded protein is CASSLGQFNSPLHF.

J is TRBJ2-7 and V is TRBV19; D is perhaps TRBD2 (5 bases). The V and J ends lost 5 bases and 3 bases respectively, with 8 bases between them. CDR3 size: 12 residues. Germline V gene data show CDR1 as LNHDA and CDR2 as SQIVND (reference sequence). Written as DNA, the CDR3 is TGTGCCAGTAGTCTACGGGACTACGAGCAGTACTTC. Its translation: CASSLRDYEQYF.

This clone was observed a few times. The chain carries TRBV5-6 and TRBJ1-5; D gene uncertain. Germline V lookup: CDR1 SGHDT, CDR2 YYEEEE. CDR3 length: 14 residues. V lost 0 bases, J lost 3 bases, and 7 bases lay in between. The CDR3 sequence is CASSLGVYNQPQHF. The CDR3 DNA is TGTGCCAGCAGCTTGGGAGTCTACAATCAGCCCCAGCATTTT. Variable domain in full (rest from reference TRBV5-6 and TRBJ1-5): DAGVTQSPTHLIKTRGQQVTLRCSPKSGHDTVSWYQQALGQGPQFIFQYYEEEERQRGNFPDRFSGHQFPNYSSELNVNALLLGDSALYLCASSLGVYNQPQHFGDGTRLSIL.

V usage is TRBV2 and J usage is TRBJ2-7, with 11 positions matching TRBD2. The CDR3 is made up of 15 amino acids. Germline V lookup: CDR1 SNHLY, CDR2 FYNNEI. V shed 4 bases and J 9 bases; nucleotides not matched to a gene: 11. The CDR3 DNA reads TGTGCCAGCAGTGGAGATAGCGGGGGGGAAAATGTGCAGTACTTC. The encoded protein is CASSGDSGGENVQYF. Full variable domain (outside the CDR3, taken from reference TRBV2 and TRBJ2-7): EPEVTQTPSHQVTQMGQEVILRCVPISNHLYFYWYRQILGQKVEFLVSFYNNEISEKSEIFDDQFSVERPDGSNFTLKIRSTKLEDSAMYFCASSGDSGGENVQYFGPGTRLTVT.

The gene calls are TRBV7-9 and TRBJ1-1; possibly TRBD1 for D (5 bases). V lost 4 bases, J lost 6 bases, and 21 bases lay in between. Germline values: CDR1 SEHNR, CDR2 FQNEAQ (reference sequence). The CDR3 is 16 residues long. The CDR3 DNA reads TGTGCCAGCAGCTCCGGTTGGGGCCCTAGGGATCCTGAAGCTTTCTTT. Protein: CASSSGWGPRDPEAFF.

The rearrangement links TRBV6-5 to TRBJ1-2, with D uncertain. Trimming stripped 4 bases from V and 0 bases from J, with 15 bases between. CDR1 is MNHEY and CDR2 is SVGAGI in the germline V gene. This CDR3 has 16 amino acids. CDR3 bases: TGTGCCAGCAGTTTGGATACTACGCGAGCTAACTATGGCTACACCTTC. As protein: CASSLDTTRANYGYTF.

This clone was detected only a few times. V is TRBV4-1 and J is TRBJ2-7, with 11 bases matching TRBD1. The CDR3 extends over 15 amino acids. The V gene's germline CDR1 is MGHRA and CDR2 YSYEKL. Germline trimming cut 4 bases from V and 1 base from J; bases unmatched to any gene: 3. The CDR3 nucleotides read TGCGCCAGCAGCCTAAGGGACAGGGGGTCCTACGAGCAGTACTTC. The encoded protein is CASSLRDRGSYEQYF.